Given below is one T cell receptor (beta chain) in context. The data were taken from a study of technical replicates of blood from several donors. The CDR3 is made up of 17 amino acids. Germline V CDR1 and CDR2: MNHNS, SASEGT. V lost 2 bases to trimming and J lost 4 bases; unmatched junction nucleotides: 11. Sequencing used immunoSEQ multiplex PCR; TCRdb keeps in-frame clones, though not all of them. This sample carries around 86,000 clones, around 96% of them seen once, and the ten largest clones take around 0.2%. This receptor was taken from a human donor in good health. The material sequenced was T cells isolated from PBMCs. V gene TRBV6-1 combines with J gene TRBJ1-2, with 9 bases that match TRBD1. CDR3 DNA: TGTGCCAGCAGTGAAACCCTACGGACAGGGGTAGCCTATGGCTACACCTTC. Its translation: CASSETLRTGVAYGYTF.